The TCR beta chain described here comes from a study of regulatory T cells in long-lasting Graves disease. The study, taken as a whole, reports: Investigators studied peripheral blood only, not thyroid tissue.

Researchers made TCR beta libraries by using iRepertoire HTBI primers and running Arm-PCR on CDR3 regions. One entry per CDR3 protein, called by TCRdb with MiXCR from the multiplex PCR reads. This sample has more than 300,000 distinct CDR3 sequences, with approximately 12% found just once. The CDR3 loop spans 15 amino acids. Unmatched junction bases numbered 11, after V lost 3 bases and J lost 6 bases. Germline loops: CDR1 SGHTS, CDR2 YDEGEE. Described time point: newly diagnosed GD, antithyroid drugs for less than 3 months. With RNA extracted from PBMCs as input, the TCR library was made. Concerning this clonotype itself: Its cognate antigen is unknown.

This sample also belongs to another study, concerning T cells in Graves' hyperthyroidism and ophthalmopathy. That report adds: An initial round of RT-PCR targeting the TCR CDR3 relied on the HTBI primer set.

This chain uses TRBV5-8 with TRBJ2-5; 7 nucleotides match TRBD1. This receptor was identified in a woman aged 18-29 years with Graves disease. Sequencing used peripheral blood mononuclear cells (PBMCs), obtained at new diagnosis, from a patient treated with antithyroid drugs. The CDR3 DNA follows: TGTGCCAGCAGCTACCTTAGGACAGGCCGTAAGACCCAGTACTTC. Its translation is CASSYLRTGRKTQYF.